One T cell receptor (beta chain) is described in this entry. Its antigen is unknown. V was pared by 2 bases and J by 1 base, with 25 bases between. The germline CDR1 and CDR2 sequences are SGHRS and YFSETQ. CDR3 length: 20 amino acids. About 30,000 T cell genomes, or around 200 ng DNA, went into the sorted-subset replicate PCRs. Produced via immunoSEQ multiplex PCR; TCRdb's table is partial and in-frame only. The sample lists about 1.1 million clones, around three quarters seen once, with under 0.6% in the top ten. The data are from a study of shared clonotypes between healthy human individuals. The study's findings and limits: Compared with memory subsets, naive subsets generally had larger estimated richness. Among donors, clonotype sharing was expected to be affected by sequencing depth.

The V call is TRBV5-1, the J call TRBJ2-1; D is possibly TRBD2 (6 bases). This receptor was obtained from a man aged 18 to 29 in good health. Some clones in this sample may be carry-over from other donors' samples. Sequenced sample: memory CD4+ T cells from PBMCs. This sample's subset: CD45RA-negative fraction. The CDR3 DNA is TGCGCCAGCAGCTTCCCGACTACCGGGAGCAGCTTGGCTTCCTACAATGAGCAGTTCTTC. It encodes CASSFPTTGSSLASYNEQFF.